The 24 T cell receptor beta chains listed next were all sequenced from one sample in a study of blood T cell repertoires in COVID-19. Using immunoSEQ multiplex PCR, the repertoire was profiled, and TCRdb retains in-frame clones only, with some absent. The sample contains approximately 410,000 clones, 75% to 90% of which appear only once. The source material was peripheral blood. The receptors were gathered from a woman aged 25-40 years with active or convalescent COVID-19.

This clone was observed a single time. The CDR3 loop is CASSQSRQNEKLFF. The CDR3 nucleotides are TGTGCCAGCAGCCAATCTAGGCAAAATGAAAAACTGTTTTTT. This chain connects TRBV14 to TRBJ1-4; no definite D call. The CDR3 covers 14 residues. The V end was cut by 2 bases, the J end by 5 bases, with 9 bases between. Germline V CDR1 and CDR2: SGHDN, FVKESK.

The rearrangement joins TRBV10-1 to TRBJ2-1, with 8 bases identical to TRBD2. The CDR3 is 15 residues long. Trimming cost V 6 bases and J 6 bases; bases outside gene matches: 10. Germline loops: CDR1 WNHNN, CDR2 SYGVQD (reference sequence). This CDR3 reads CASSSPPGTSNEQFF. The CDR3 DNA sequence: TGCGCCAGCAGCTCCCCACCCGGGACTAGCAATGAGCAGTTCTTC.

V usage is TRBV6-5 and J usage is TRBJ2-7; D is uncertain. V lost 6 bases and J lost 3, with 15 bases in between. This CDR3 is built from 14 residues. Looked up from germline, CDR1 is MNHEY and CDR2 is SVGAGI. In DNA, the CDR3 is TGTGCCAGCAGGGCGGAGAAAGTGGTCTACGAGCAGTACTTC. It encodes CASRAEKVVYEQYF.

CDR3 protein: CAWSVQEGQPQHF. The CDR3 coding sequence is TGTGCCTGGAGTGTACAAGAGGGACAGCCCCAGCATTTT. V usage is TRBV30 and J usage is TRBJ1-5; no clear D. In germline, CDR1 is GTSNPN, CDR2 SVGIG (reference sequence). CDR3 length equals 13 residues. Trimming took off 0 bases at V and 7 bases at J, with 10 bases between the two ends.

The rearrangement uses TRBV4-1 and TRBJ2-5; 9 positions match TRBD2. J lost 2 bases, V lost 0 bases, and 10 bases had no gene match. The CDR3 runs to 18 residues. Germline CDR1 MGHRA, CDR2 YSYEKL. The CDR3 is CASSQDRGGSGSQETQYF. The CDR3 nucleotides are TGCGCCAGCAGCCAAGATCGGGGTGGTAGCGGGAGTCAAGAGACCCAGTACTTC.

DNA of the CDR3: TGTGCCAGCACTCTCGGTTATCGACAGTTCTTC. It translates to CASTLGYRQFF. V usage is TRBV28 and J usage is TRBJ2-1; D not certain. Trimming removed 7 bases from V and 13 bases from J, with 14 bases in between. Germline loops: CDR1 MDHEN, CDR2 SYDVKM. The CDR3 spans 11 residues.

Points on this clone: Germline and junction disagree at one end, which may indicate a read error. The chain recombines TRBV28 with TRBJ1-1, with TRBD1 identical over 12 bases. The CDR3 length is 17 residues. Germline CDR1 is MDHEN and CDR2 is SYDVKM. For the CDR3, the DNA is TGTGCCAGCAGTCGAACGGAGGGACAGGGGGCGAGGAGGGCCTCCCGTTTT. It codes for CASSRTEGQGARRASRF.

As DNA, the CDR3 is TGTGCCAGCAGTTTTTCAGGGGTGGGTGAAGCTTTCTTT. Its translation: CASSFSGVGEAFF. The V and J genes are TRBV27 and TRBJ1-1; perhaps TRBD1 as D (6 bases). V shed 3 bases and J shed 7 bases, with 12 bases lying between them. The CDR3 totals 13 residues. Germline values: CDR1 MNHEY, CDR2 SMNVEV (reference sequence).

This clone was recorded only once. The chain has TRBV2 and TRBJ2-5; a possible D gene is TRBD2 (6 bases). Trimming stripped 6 bases from V and 0 bases from J, with 8 bases between. The CDR3 extends over 13 amino acids. Per germline, CDR1 SNHLY and CDR2 FYNNEI. CDR3: CASRGGYQETQYF. In nucleotides, the CDR3 is TGTGCCAGCAGGGGGGGTTACCAAGAGACCCAGTACTTC. Full variable domain (outside the CDR3, taken from reference TRBV2 and TRBJ2-5): EPEVTQTPSHQVTQMGQEVILRCVPISNHLYFYWYRQILGQKVEFLVSFYNNEISEKSEIFDDQFSVERPDGSNFTLKIRSTKLEDSAMYFCASRGGYQETQYFGPGTRLLVL.

The rearrangement uses TRBV18 and TRBJ2-7; TRBD1 matches 11 bases. V was pared by 0 bases and J by 4 bases, with 2 bases of the junction left unmatched. The CDR3 sequence is 15 residues long. Germline CDR1 and CDR2: KGHSH and LQKENI. This CDR3 reads CASSPPGQGVYEQYF. The CDR3 DNA is TGTGCCAGCTCACCACCGGGACAGGGGGTGTACGAGCAGTACTTC.

This chain connects TRBV24-1 to TRBJ2-7; 7 positions agree with TRBD1. Germline V gives CDR1 KGHDR, CDR2 SFDVKD. Trimming at V came to 3 bases and at J to 2 bases, leaving 15 bases not matched to a gene. The CDR3 sequence is 18 residues long. CDR3 amino acids: CATSDPPGTVSQAYEQYF. CDR3 sequence (DNA): TGTGCCACCAGTGATCCGCCCGGGACAGTTTCGCAGGCCTACGAGCAGTACTTC.

V is TRBV4-1 and J is TRBJ1-5; 10 nucleotides match TRBD1. The germline V gene has CDR1 MGHRA and CDR2 YSYEKL. V was pared by 0 bases and J by 5 bases, with 7 bases of the junction left unmatched. The CDR3 is made up of 17 amino acids. CDR3 protein: CASSQDRDRGYDQPQHF. The DNA of the CDR3 is TGCGCCAGCAGCCAAGACCGGGACAGGGGTTATGATCAGCCCCAGCATTTT.

The chain recombines TRBV27 with TRBJ1-2, with 8 bases matching TRBD1. V shed 5 bases and J 4 bases; nucleotides not matched to a gene: 6. In germline, CDR1 is MNHEY, CDR2 SMNVEV (reference sequence). The CDR3 is made up of 14 amino acids. The CDR3 protein is CASSPDREVYGYTF. The CDR3 nucleotides are TGTGCCAGCAGTCCGGACAGGGAGGTCTATGGCTACACCTTC.

The CDR3 here is CASSLFPSGGTQETQYF. In DNA form, the CDR3 reads TGTGCCAGCAGCTTGTTCCCTAGCGGAGGCACCCAAGAGACCCAGTACTTC. The V and J genes are TRBV5-5 and TRBJ2-5; TRBD2 agrees at 7 bases. Per germline, CDR1 SGHKS and CDR2 YYEKEE (reference sequence). CDR3 size: 17 residues. V lost 1 base, J lost 1 base, and 10 bases stayed unmatched.

This chain links TRBV27 with TRBJ1-5; D possibly corresponds to TRBD1 (5 bases). The length of the CDR3 is 13 residues. Germline CDR1 and CDR2: MNHEY and SMNVEV (reference sequence). The germline V and J ends were trimmed by 6 bases and 5 bases, with 11 bases remaining between them. CDR3 residues: CASRTGGHQPQHF. In DNA form, the CDR3 reads TGTGCCAGCAGGACCGGGGGTCATCAGCCCCAGCATTTT.

The chain joins TRBV2 to TRBJ2-1; 10 bases are a match to TRBD2. From germline, CDR1 is SNHLY and CDR2 FYNNEI. This CDR3 contains 19 residues. V gave up 8 bases and J gave up 0 bases; unmatched junction bases: 16. CDR3: CASCPAGGPHDSSYNEQFF. DNA of the CDR3: TGTGCCAGCTGTCCAGCGGGGGGGCCACATGACAGCTCCTACAATGAGCAGTTCTTC.

The rearrangement joins TRBV2 to TRBJ2-4; a weak D match, TRBD2 (6 bases). This CDR3 has 16 residues. V lost 3 bases, J lost 0 bases, and 12 bases lay in between. In germline, CDR1 is SNHLY, CDR2 FYNNEI. CDR3 region: CASSDPGGVAKNIQYF. As DNA, the CDR3 is TGTGCCAGCAGTGATCCCGGGGGAGTAGCCAAAAACATTCAGTACTTC.

This sequence joins TRBV19 and TRBJ2-7, with D perhaps matching TRBD1 (5 bases). V was cut by 5 bases and J by 4 bases, with 12 bases left in between. This CDR3 contains 13 residues. Germline lookup yields CDR1 LNHDA and CDR2 SQIVND (reference sequence). This chain's CDR3 is CASSDGHGYEQYF. The CDR3 region has the DNA TGTGCCAGTAGTGACGGACATGGGTACGAGCAGTACTTC.

The chain recombines TRBV10-1 with TRBJ2-7, with D perhaps matching TRBD1 (6 bases). V lost 6 bases to trimming and J lost 6 bases, with 15 bases between them. CDR1 is WNHNN, CDR2 SYGVQD, per germline (reference sequence). The CDR3 runs to 13 residues. In DNA, the CDR3 is TGCGCCAGCAGCCACCAACAGGGCCCCGAGCAGTACTTC. Its translation is CASSHQQGPEQYF.

The V call is TRBV5-4, the J call TRBJ2-4; 10 bases line up with TRBD1. Germline-derived CDR1 and CDR2 are SGHNT and YYREEE (reference sequence). The CDR3 runs to 18 residues. V lost 0 bases to trimming and J lost 1 base; unmatched junction nucleotides: 7. CDR3 loop: CASSLAGQGVRAKNIQYF. The CDR3 coding sequence is TGTGCCAGCAGCTTGGCTGGACAGGGGGTTCGGGCCAAAAACATTCAGTACTTC.

This chain connects TRBV11-3 to TRBJ2-3; 10 bases line up with TRBD2. CDR3 length: 15 residues. V was pared by 5 bases and J by 0 bases, with 2 bases of the junction left unmatched. Germline V lookup: CDR1 SGHNT, CDR2 YENEEA. This chain's CDR3 is CASSHSGRSTDTQYF. In nucleotides, the CDR3 is TGTGCCAGCAGCCATAGCGGGAGGAGCACAGATACGCAGTATTTT.

This rearrangement joins TRBV9 to TRBJ2-6; the match to TRBD1 covers 7 bases. CDR3 length: 18 residues. Germline loops: CDR1 SGDLS, CDR2 YYNGEE. V lost 3 bases, J lost 0 bases, and 9 bases stayed unmatched. CDR3 DNA: TGTGCCAGCAGCGCCCGGACAGGTACTATCTCTGGGGCCAACGTCCTGACTTTC. This codes for CASSARTGTISGANVLTF.

The genes are TRBV29-1 and TRBJ2-1, with 7 bases that match TRBD2. This CDR3 spans 13 amino acids. CDR1 is SQVTM, CDR2 ANQGSEA, per germline. V was clipped by 7 bases and J by 5 bases; unmatched bases: 8. Written as DNA, the CDR3 is TGCAGCGGTGGTATGGGGGGGGACAATGAGCAGTTCTTC. As protein: CSGGMGGDNEQFF.

V gene TRBV15 combines with J gene TRBJ1-2; 8 bases agree with TRBD1. The CDR3 is made up of 13 amino acids. The V segment lost 4 bases and the J segment 7 bases; nucleotides outside the gene matches: 5. The germline CDR1 and CDR2 sequences are LNHNV and YYDKDF (reference sequence). CDR3 in DNA: TGTGCCACCAGCACGGACAGGGTAGGTGGCTACACCTTC. Its translation is CATSTDRVGGYTF.